The rows below give T cell receptor beta chains drawn from one sample of a study of regulatory T cells in long-lasting Graves disease. TCRdb used MiXCR to reprocess the multiplex PCR reads, holding one entry per CDR3 protein. The data contain 500,000 or so distinct CDR3 sequences, 13% to 15% of them singletons. The data were also submitted as part of a second study, on T cells in Graves' hyperthyroidism and ophthalmopathy.

Sequencing used peripheral blood mononuclear cells (PBMCs), obtained at new diagnosis, from a patient treated with antithyroid drugs. These receptor sequences come from a woman aged 45 to 65 with Graves disease. CDR3s leave out the opening cysteine and the closing phenylalanine or tryptophan. A D gene is named only where the DNA matches it firmly.

TRBV28 | TRBD1 | ASSPGQTGATAGELF
TRBV18 | - | ATKGGVDTEAF
TRBV7-2 | - | ASSLQGNEDEKLF
TRBV24-1 | - | ATSEGPDTQY
TRBV11-2 | TRBD1 | ASSLAGQGVFEQY
TRBV18 | TRBD2 | ASSPPGLAPRNEQF
TRBV9 | TRBD2 | ASSVVAGGPAAVGDTQY
TRBV6-4 | - | ASSDSDSTEAF
TRBV30 | - | ARGMGETQY
TRBV6-1 | - | ASSELGRADTGELF
TRBV9 | - | ASSVGGGHNTDTQY
TRBV3-1 | TRBD1 | ASTPETGGFTEAF
TRBV9 | TRBD1 | ASNLLQQGTEAF
TRBV3-1 | TRBD2 | ASSQGGVREYVGELF
TRBV6-2/TRBV6-3 | TRBD1 | ASSSGTDAYNEKLF
TRBV30 | - | AWRDRSLREQY
TRBV19 | TRBD1 | ASSTRDRASTEAF
TRBV12-3/TRBV12-4 | - | ASSFIGGLQSF
TRBV28 | TRBD2 | ASSLRGQETQY
TRBV24-1 | TRBD2 | ATSEGLAGADTQY
TRBV10-3 | - | AISVGGAEGYT
TRBV5-1 | - | ASSFNRLSYEQY
TRBV5-6 | TRBD1 | ASREKTGVSSNQPQH
TRBV5-1 | TRBD1 | ASKPGQGYSGANVLT